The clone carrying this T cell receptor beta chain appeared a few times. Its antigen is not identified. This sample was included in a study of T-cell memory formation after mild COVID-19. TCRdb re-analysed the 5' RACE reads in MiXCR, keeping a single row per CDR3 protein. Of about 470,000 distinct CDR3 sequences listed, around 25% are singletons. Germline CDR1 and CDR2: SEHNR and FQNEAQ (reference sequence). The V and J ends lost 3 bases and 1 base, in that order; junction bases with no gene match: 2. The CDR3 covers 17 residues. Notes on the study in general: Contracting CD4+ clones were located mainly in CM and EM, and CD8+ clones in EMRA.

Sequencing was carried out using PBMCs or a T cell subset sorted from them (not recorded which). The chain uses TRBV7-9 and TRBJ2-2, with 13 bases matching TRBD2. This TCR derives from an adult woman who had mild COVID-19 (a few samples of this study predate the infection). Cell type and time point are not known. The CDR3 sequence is CASSLGLAGWNTGELFF. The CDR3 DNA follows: TGTGCCAGCAGCTTGGGACTAGCGGGATGGAACACCGGGGAGCTGTTTTTT.